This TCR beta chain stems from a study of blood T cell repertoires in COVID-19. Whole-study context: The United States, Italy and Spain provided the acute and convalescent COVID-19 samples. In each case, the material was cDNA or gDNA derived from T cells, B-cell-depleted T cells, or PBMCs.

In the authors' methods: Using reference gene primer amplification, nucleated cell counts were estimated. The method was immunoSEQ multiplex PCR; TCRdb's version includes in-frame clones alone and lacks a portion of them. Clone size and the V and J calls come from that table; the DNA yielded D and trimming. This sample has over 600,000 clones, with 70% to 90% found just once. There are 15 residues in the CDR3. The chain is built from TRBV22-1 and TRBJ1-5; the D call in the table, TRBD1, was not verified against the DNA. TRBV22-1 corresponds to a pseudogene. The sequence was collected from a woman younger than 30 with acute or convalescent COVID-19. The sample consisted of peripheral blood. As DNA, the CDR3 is TGTCCTGGGAGCGCACAGGGGTATAGCAATCAGCCCCAGCATTTT. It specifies CPGSAQGYSNQPQHF.